Below are 19 T cell receptor beta chains sequenced from a single sample in a study of shared clonotypes between healthy human individuals. Profiling relied on immunoSEQ multiplex PCR, and the TCRdb table lists in-frame clones only, not all of them. The table includes about 470,000 clones, around 79% detected once. The source material was PBMCs. Receptors were obtained from a woman aged 40-49 years in good health. Some clones in this sample may be carry-over from other donors' samples.

The V call is TRBV28, the J call TRBJ1-3, with 7 bases matching TRBD1. Trimming took 5 bases from V and 0 from J; bases not matched to a gene: 13. Germline CDR1 reads MDHEN; CDR2 reads SYDVKM. The CDR3 has 18 residues. This CDR3 reads CASSHRRRTGRSGNTIYF. The CDR3 DNA reads as TGTGCCAGCAGTCACCGTCGCAGGACAGGCCGCTCTGGAAACACCATATATTTT.

J is TRBJ2-3 and V is TRBV13, with 8 bases fitting TRBD2. Trimming at V came to 0 bases and at J to 2 bases, leaving 7 bases not matched to a gene. Germline lookup yields CDR1 PRHDT and CDR2 FYEKMQ (reference sequence). CDR3 size: 17 residues. The CDR3 is CASSLGLGLANTDTQYF. The CDR3 bases are TGTGCCAGCAGCTTAGGCCTCGGACTAGCCAACACAGATACGCAGTATTTT.

This chain links TRBV5-1 with TRBJ2-1; D is unresolved. Germline CDR1 SGHRS, CDR2 YFSETQ. V was clipped by 4 bases and J by 6 bases, with 5 bases between them. The CDR3 has 11 residues. This CDR3 is CASSGLNEQFF. The CDR3 DNA reads as TGCGCCAGCAGCGGCCTCAATGAGCAGTTCTTC.

V usage is TRBV19 and J usage is TRBJ1-2, with 10 bases aligning to TRBD1. V lost 3 bases and J lost 4; bases outside the gene matches: 8. The CDR3 is 16 residues long. The germline CDR1 and CDR2 sequences are LNHDA and SQIVND (reference sequence). CDR3 DNA: TGTGCCAGTAGTATCGCCTCCGGGACAGGGGCCTATGGCTACACCTTC. Amino acids: CASSIASGTGAYGYTF.

The V call is TRBV5-1, the J call TRBJ2-2; 11 bases fit TRBD2. Germline values: CDR1 SGHRS, CDR2 YFSETQ. V lost 4 bases to trimming and J lost 7 bases; unmatched junction nucleotides: 12. This CDR3 region has 17 residues. The CDR3 coding sequence is TGCGCCAGCAGCCCCTACTCCTCGCTAGCGGGGGGCGGGGAGCTGTTTTTT. Translating gives CASSPYSSLAGGGELFF. Filled out from reference TRBV5-1 and TRBJ2-2, the complete variable domain reads KAGVTQTPRYLIKTRGQQVTLSCSPISGHRSVSWYQQTPGQGLQFLFEYFSETQRNKGNFPGRFSGRQFSNSRSEMNVSTLELGDSALYLCASSPYSSLAGGGELFFGEGSRLTVL.

This chain connects TRBV15 to TRBJ2-3; possible D gene TRBD1, 5 bases. The germline CDR1 and CDR2 sequences are LNHNV and YYDKDF (reference sequence). The CDR3 has 15 amino acids. V was pared by 5 bases and J by 1 base, with 13 bases between. CDR3 amino acids: CATSLQDGGTDTQYF. The CDR3 nucleotides are TGTGCCACCAGCCTACAGGATGGGGGCACAGATACGCAGTATTTT.

This clone was counted ten times or more. V is TRBV6-1 and J is TRBJ2-1, with 7 bases that match TRBD2. The ends lost 2 bases at V and 4 bases at J; junction bases unmatched: 5. The CDR3 spans 15 residues. CDR1 is MNHNS and CDR2 is SASEGT in the germline V gene. The CDR3 nucleotides read TGTGCCAGCAGTGAAATAGGGGAGGGATACAATGAGCAGTTCTTC. It yields the protein CASSEIGEGYNEQFF.

The chain recombines TRBV29-1 with TRBJ2-3; possibly TRBD1 or TRBD2 for D (5 bases each). The V and J ends lost 1 base and 5 bases respectively, with 13 bases between them. Germline CDR1 is SQVTM and CDR2 is ANQGSEA. The CDR3 sequence is 14 residues long. CDR3 nucleotides: TGCAGCGTTGAAGGGATGGGACCAAGAGATACGCAGTATTTT. Translating gives CSVEGMGPRDTQYF.

This chain uses TRBV28 with TRBJ2-7; 10 bases fit TRBD1. The length of the CDR3 is 15 residues. Trimming took 2 bases from V and 3 from J; bases not matched to a gene: 4. Per the germline V gene, CDR1 is MDHEN and CDR2 is SYDVKM. CDR3 residues: CASSLRTGGGYEQYF. The CDR3 DNA reads TGTGCCAGCAGTTTAAGGACAGGGGGGGGCTACGAGCAGTACTTC.

A single count supports this clone. This rearrangement joins TRBV18 to TRBJ1-2; possible D gene TRBD1, 5 bases. Germline CDR1 and CDR2: KGHSH and LQKENI. The CDR3 length is 14 residues. With 8 bases removed from V and 0 bases from J, the gap between germline ends came to 13 bases. Written as DNA, the CDR3 is TGTGCCAGCGAAGGGACTCAGGCTAACTATGGCTACACCTTC. Protein product: CASEGTQANYGYTF.

This chain links TRBV11-2 with TRBJ1-1; weak D call: TRBD1 (5 bases). V was trimmed by 5 bases and J by 6 bases, leaving 16 bases between them. Germline V CDR1 and CDR2: SGHAT, FQNNGV. CDR3 length equals 14 residues. The CDR3 DNA is TGTGCCAGCAGCCCCCCCGGGGGGTGGGCTGAAGCTTTCTTT. Translated, it gives CASSPPGGWAEAFF.

The chain recombines TRBV12-2 with TRBJ1-1; the table's D call TRBD1 went unverified against the DNA. TRBV12-2 is marked as a pseudogene. There are 13 residues in the CDR3. Here the CDR3 DNA reads TGTGCAAGTCGCTTAGATGGGCAGTTTGAAGCTTTCTTT. It is translated as CASRLDGQFEAFF.

The V and J genes are TRBV5-1 and TRBJ2-1, with unresolved D. The CDR3 runs 15 residues. Germline V gives CDR1 SGHRS, CDR2 YFSETQ. Deletions cut 0 bases from V and 6 bases from J, with 13 bases between. The CDR3, as DNA: TGCGCCAGCAGCTTGGGGGATCTGATACTCAATGAGCAGTTCTTC. Protein product: CASSLGDLILNEQFF.

The CDR3 nucleotides read TGCGCCAGCAGCCAAGAGGGTCAGGGGCGTTCGGCTGAGCAGTTCTTC. It specifies CASSQEGQGRSAEQFF. V is TRBV4-3 and J is TRBJ2-1, with D possibly TRBD1 on 6 matching bases. The germline V gene encodes CDR1 LGHNA and CDR2 YSLEER. V was cut by 0 bases and J by 9 bases, with 18 bases left in between. This CDR3 region has 16 residues.

CDR3 DNA: TGTGCCAGCCCGCTGGAGACCTTCTACGAGCAGTACTTC. Protein sequence: CASPLETFYEQYF. The rearrangement links TRBV11-2 to TRBJ2-7; unclear D gene. Between the trimmed V and J ends, which lost 8 bases and 3 bases, there was a span of 14 bases. Germline V gives CDR1 SGHAT, CDR2 FQNNGV. This CDR3 region has 13 residues. The full variable domain, rest sourced from reference TRBV11-2 and TRBJ2-7, is EAGVAQSPRYKIIEKRQSVAFWCNPISGHATLYWYQQILGQGPKLLIQFQNNGVVDDSQLPKDRFSAERLKGVDSTLKIQPAKLEDSAVYLCASPLETFYEQYFGPGTRLTVT.

The V and J genes are TRBV29-1 and TRBJ2-3; TRBD2 agrees at 11 bases. The CDR3 spans 13 residues. Germline lookup yields CDR1 SQVTM and CDR2 ANQGSEA. V lost 6 bases to trimming and J lost 3 bases; unmatched junction nucleotides: 2. The CDR3 DNA is TGCAGCGTAGTAGCGGGAGGGACAGATACGCAGTATTTT. Translating gives CSVVAGGTDTQYF.

V is TRBV7-8 and J is TRBJ2-7; the match to TRBD1 covers 9 bases. V dropped 0 bases and J dropped 1; count of bases not matched to a gene: 10. The germline V gene encodes CDR1 SGHVS and CDR2 FQNEAQ. This CDR3 has 18 residues. CDR3 region: CASSLARVGTGSSYEQYF. The CDR3 DNA reads as TGTGCCAGCAGCTTAGCGCGGGTCGGGACAGGGAGTTCCTACGAGCAGTACTTC.

This chain joins TRBV4-3 and TRBJ2-2; D is unclear. The CDR3 is made up of 16 amino acids. Germline V gene sequence: CDR1 LGHNA, CDR2 YSLEER. Trimming pared 0 bases from V and 4 bases from J, leaving 12 bases between. As DNA, the CDR3 is TGCGCCAGCAGCCAAGAACGGAACAAAATCACCGGGGAGCTGTTTTTT. It encodes CASSQERNKITGELFF.

V is TRBV5-5 and J is TRBJ1-5; 7 positions agree with TRBD1. Germline CDR1 reads SGHKS; CDR2 reads YYEKEE (reference sequence). This CDR3 has 17 residues. Trimming at V came to 0 bases and at J to 3 bases, leaving 9 bases not matched to a gene. CDR3 nucleotides: TGTGCCAGCAGCTTGGGTCAGGGGGATTGGGTCAATCAGCCCCAGCATTTT. Translation gives CASSLGQGDWVNQPQHF.